A single T cell receptor beta chain is shown here with its context. The antigen remains unidentified. Every TCR beta cDNA library bore unique molecular identifiers. Input amounts of 1 to 10 million T cells were used. These gave some 500,000 cDNA molecules, so each molecule approximated one T cell. TCRdb re-analysed the PCR reads in MiXCR, keeping a single row per CDR3 protein. The table shows roughly 580,000 distinct CDR3 sequences, with roughly two fifths occurring only once. The CDR3 is made up of 17 amino acids. V shed 2 bases, J shed 2 bases, and the junction held 8 bases outside the gene matches. Germline CDR1 reads MNHEY; CDR2 reads SVGEGT. This record belongs to a study of post-analysis software for immune sequencing data. Whole-study context: The study covered relapsing-remitting, secondary progressive and progressive-relapsing courses of multiple sclerosis.

Whole-study findings and limits: The five TRBV segments detected at higher frequency in patients than in controls included TRBV5-6, TRBV5-1 and TRBV20-1. Normalized Chao1 diversity was significantly lower in multiple sclerosis patients than in controls. Clustering by F measure revealed strong co-clustering among samples prepared together in one batch.

What was sequenced was blood. The J gene is TRBJ2-7, the V gene TRBV6-2 or TRBV6-3, with TRBD2 matching 11 bases. The TCR comes from a girl aged 5-17 years with multiple sclerosis. The CDR3, as DNA: TGTGCCAGCAGTTACGGACGGCTAGCGGGAGGTCCCTACGAGCAGTACTTC. This encodes CASSYGRLAGGPYEQYF.